Below, one T cell receptor (beta chain) is given with its context. As yet, its antigen is unknown. TCR beta CDR3 regions were amplified from RNA. The TCR CDR3 first-round RT-PCR relied on the HTBI primer set. Via MiXCR, TCRdb re-called the multiplex PCR reads, giving one row per CDR3 protein. The sample includes about 130,000 distinct CDR3 sequences, around 20% of them seen just once. These data belong to a study of T cells in Graves' hyperthyroidism and ophthalmopathy. Across the whole study: Peripheral blood specimens were obtained at initial diagnosis, prior to any treatment.

Recently diagnosed hyperthyroidism of less than 2 months' duration affected patients aged 18 to 65. PBMCs stemmed from less than 13 ml fresh peripheral blood. Notes on the study in general: Blood shared most expanded thyroid clonotypes above 0.001.

The V gene lost 10 bases and the J gene lost 5 bases, with 18 bases spanning the gap. The length of the CDR3 is 14 residues. The V gene's germline CDR1 is ENHRY and CDR2 SYGVKD. This receptor was identified in a woman aged 45-65 years with Graves' hyperthyroidism that later progressed to Graves' ophthalmopathy. The V gene is TRBV10-3, the J gene TRBJ2-1, with D possibly matching TRBD1 (5 bases). The specimen sequenced was blood. The CDR3 is CARRGRQKNNEQFF. CDR3 nucleotides: TGTGCCAGAAGGGGCCGACAGAAAAACAATGAGCAGTTCTTC.